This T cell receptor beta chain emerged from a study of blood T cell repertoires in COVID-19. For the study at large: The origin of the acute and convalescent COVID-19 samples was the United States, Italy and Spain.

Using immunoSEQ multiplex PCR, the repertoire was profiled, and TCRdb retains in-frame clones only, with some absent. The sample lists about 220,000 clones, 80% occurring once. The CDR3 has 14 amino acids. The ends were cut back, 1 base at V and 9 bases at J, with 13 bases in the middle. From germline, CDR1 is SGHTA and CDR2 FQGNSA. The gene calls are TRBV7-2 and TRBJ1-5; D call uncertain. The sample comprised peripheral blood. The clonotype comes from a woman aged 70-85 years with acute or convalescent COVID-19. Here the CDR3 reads CASSLEQRSRPQHF. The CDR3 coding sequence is TGTGCCAGCAGCTTAGAACAACGGAGCCGGCCCCAGCATTTT.